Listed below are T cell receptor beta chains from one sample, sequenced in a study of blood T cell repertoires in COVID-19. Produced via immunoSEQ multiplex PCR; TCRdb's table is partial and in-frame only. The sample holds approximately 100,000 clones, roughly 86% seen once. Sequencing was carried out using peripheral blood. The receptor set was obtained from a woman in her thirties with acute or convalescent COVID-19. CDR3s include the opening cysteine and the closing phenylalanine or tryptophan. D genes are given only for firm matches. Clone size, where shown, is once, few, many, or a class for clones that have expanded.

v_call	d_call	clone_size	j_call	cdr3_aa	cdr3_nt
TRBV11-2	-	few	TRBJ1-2	CASSPQDYGYTF	TGTGCCAGCAGCCCTCAGGACTATGGCTACACCTTC
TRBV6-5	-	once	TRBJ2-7	CASSYSGHYEQYF	TGTGCCAGCAGTTACTCCGGACACTACGAGCAGTACTTC
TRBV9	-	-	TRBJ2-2	CASSVGGGMVAGGGTGELFF	TGTGCCAGCAGCGTAGGAGGAGGGATGGTAGCCGGGGGTGGAACCGGGGAGCTGTTTTTT
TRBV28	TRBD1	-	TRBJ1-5	CASSRTGVRQPQHF	TGTGCCAGCAGCAGGACAGGTGTTCGCCAGCCCCAGCATTTT
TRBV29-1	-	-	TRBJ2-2	CSVGQHANTGELFF	TGCAGCGTTGGACAGCACGCGAACACCGGGGAGCTGTTTTTT
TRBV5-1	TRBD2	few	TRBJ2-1	CASSLQGTIGIEQFF	TGCGCCAGCAGCTTGCAAGGGACTATAGGGATTGAGCAGTTCTTC
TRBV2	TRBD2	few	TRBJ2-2	CASSEAGAGGSGELFF	TGTGCCAGCAGTGAAGCGGGAGCGGGGGGCTCCGGGGAGCTGTTTTTT
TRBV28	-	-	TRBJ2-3	CASSPPSPGHFNDTQYF	TGTGCCAGCAGCCCCCCGTCCCCGGGACACTTTAACGATACGCAGTATTTT
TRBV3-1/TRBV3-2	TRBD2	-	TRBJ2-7	CASSQDLLAGGHSYEQYF	TGTGCCAGCAGCCAAGATCTACTAGCGGGGGGCCATTCCTACGAGCAGTACTTC
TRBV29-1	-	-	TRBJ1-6	CSVGYEGIHNSPLHF	TGCAGCGTGGGTTATGAGGGAATCCATAATTCACCCCTCCACTTT
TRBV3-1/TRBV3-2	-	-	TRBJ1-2	CASSQGLVDGYTF	TGTGCCAGCAGCCAAGGTCTAGTCGATGGCTACACCTTC
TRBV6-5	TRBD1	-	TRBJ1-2	CASSWGDSPNYGYTF	TGTGCCAGCAGTTGGGGGGACAGCCCTAACTATGGCTACACCTTC
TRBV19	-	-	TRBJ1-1	CASSRGGDVNTEAFF	TGTGCCAGCAGTAGGGGGGGGGACGTGAACACTGAAGCTTTCTTT
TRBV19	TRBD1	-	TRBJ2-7	CASRLDRGQDEQYF	TGTGCCAGTAGGCTCGACAGGGGGCAGGACGAGCAGTACTTC
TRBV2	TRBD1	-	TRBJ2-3	CASTVRTGDTQYF	TGTGCCAGCACCGTCCGGACAGGGGATACGCAGTATTTT
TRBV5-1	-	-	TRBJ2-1	CASSLGFGGTANNEQFF	TGCGCCAGCAGCTTGGGCTTCGGCGGGACAGCCAACAATGAGCAGTTCTTC
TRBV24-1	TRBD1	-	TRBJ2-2	CATSDSDRGTGELFF	TGTGCCACCAGTGATTCAGACAGGGGGACCGGGGAGCTGTTTTTT
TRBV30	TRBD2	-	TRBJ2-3	CAWSPPGLAGGLGTDTQYF	TGTGCCTGGAGTCCCCCGGGACTAGCGGGGGGGCTCGGCACAGATACGCAGTATTTT
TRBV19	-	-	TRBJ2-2	CASSIRGGANGELFF	TGTGCCAGTAGTATACGAGGGGGGGCGAACGGGGAGCTGTTTTTT
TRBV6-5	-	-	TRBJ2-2	CAIIAAAKVFF	TGTGCCATCATCGCGGCAGCGAAGGTGTTTTTT
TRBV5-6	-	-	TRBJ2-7	CASSFRGSSYEQYF	TGTGCCAGCAGCTTCCGAGGGAGCTCCTACGAGCAGTACTTC
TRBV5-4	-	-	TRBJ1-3	CASSSTGPNSGNTIYF	TGTGCCAGCAGCTCCACAGGTCCGAACTCTGGAAACACCATATATTTT
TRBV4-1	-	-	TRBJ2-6	CASSQELSVSGANVLTF	TGCGCCAGCAGCCAAGAATTATCGGTATCTGGGGCCAACGTCCTGACTTTC
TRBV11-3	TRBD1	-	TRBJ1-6	CASSPGTDRNSPLHF	TGTGCCAGCAGCCCAGGGACAGATCGAAATTCACCCCTCCACTTT
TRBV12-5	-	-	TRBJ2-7	CASAASSYEQYF	TGTGCTAGTGCCGCGAGCTCCTACGAGCAGTACTTC
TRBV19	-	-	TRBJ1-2	CASSIQAGHPGYTF	TGTGCCAGTAGTATCCAGGCCGGTCACCCCGGCTACACCTTC
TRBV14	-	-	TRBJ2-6	CASHPTPAPNSGANVLTF	TGTGCCAGCCATCCAACTCCCGCTCCTAACTCTGGGGCCAACGTCCTGACTTTC
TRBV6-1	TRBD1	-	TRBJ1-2	CASSEQGELSGYTF	TGTGCCAGCAGTGAGCAGGGGGAACTATCTGGCTACACCTTC
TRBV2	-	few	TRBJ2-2	CASSEGLAGAGELFF	TGTGCCAGCAGTGAAGGGCTAGCAGGGGCCGGGGAGCTGTTTTTT
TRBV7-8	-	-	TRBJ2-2	CASRGGGGTGELFF	TGTGCCAGCCGTGGGGGCGGGGGCACCGGGGAGCTGTTTTTT